The present T cell receptor beta chain was sequenced within a study of T-cell memory formation after mild COVID-19. Study-wide findings and caveats: There was no confirmation that second-wave clones peaking on day 37 were SARS-CoV-2 specific.

This clonotype was observed many times. The antigen is unknown. TCRdb independently ran MiXCR on the 5' RACE reads; one entry per CDR3 protein. The table shows roughly 250,000 distinct CDR3 sequences, with about 15% occurring only once. CDR1 SGHRS and CDR2 YFSETQ come from the germline V gene. The CDR3 extends over 12 amino acids. V was trimmed by 5 bases and J by 1 base, leaving 6 bases between them. J is TRBJ2-5 and V is TRBV5-1; D not resolved. The receptor's source is a man between 18 and 35 years old who had mild COVID-19 (a few samples of this study predate the infection). Cell type and time point are not known. Sequenced input: PBMCs or a T cell subset sorted from them (not recorded which). DNA of the CDR3: TGCGCCAGCAGGGGTCTCCAAGAGACCCAGTACTTC. It specifies CASRGLQETQYF.